These 24 T cell receptor beta chains were sequenced from one sample in a study of cytomegalovirus exposure and HLA in healthy donors. Researchers ran the PCR with 60 Vbeta and 13 Jbeta primers. The method was immunoSEQ multiplex PCR; TCRdb's version includes in-frame clones alone and lacks a portion of them. The sample contains 150,000 to 200,000 clones, around three quarters of which appear only once. The specimen sequenced was PBMCs. The source of these receptors is a man between 40 and 49 years old in good health and CMV-seronegative.

The chain joins TRBV4-1 to TRBJ2-5; D remains ambiguous. V was shortened by 0 bases and J by 7 bases, with 12 bases between the two germline ends. The CDR3 covers 14 residues. Looked up from germline, CDR1 is MGHRA and CDR2 is YSYEKL. The CDR3 region is CASSQDLRFGTQYF. CDR3 in DNA: TGCGCCAGCAGCCAAGATCTCAGGTTCGGGACCCAGTACTTC.

The count of this clone is one. This chain uses TRBV19 with TRBJ2-2; 10 nucleotides align to TRBD2. The CDR3 length is 16 residues. The ends lost 4 bases at V and 1 base at J; junction bases unmatched: 3. The germline gives CDR1 LNHDA, CDR2 SQIVND (reference sequence). DNA of the CDR3: TGTGCCAGTAGTAGGAGACTAGCGGGGAACACCGGGGAGCTGTTTTTT. As protein: CASSRRLAGNTGELFF.

This clone was counted between two and nine times. The J gene is TRBJ2-5, the V gene TRBV28, with D maybe TRBD1 (5 bases). Germline V gene sequence: CDR1 MDHEN, CDR2 SYDVKM. The V end lost 0 bases, the J end lost 1 base, and 9 bases lay between the germline ends. This CDR3 has 15 amino acids. CDR3 nucleotide sequence: TGTGCCAGCAGTTTATGGGGCCAGGGCCAAGAGACCCAGTACTTC. It translates to CASSLWGQGQETQYF.

The chain is built from TRBV4-1 and TRBJ2-1; D possibly corresponds to TRBD2 (5 bases). V was clipped by 1 base and J by 8 bases, with 12 bases between them. Germline V gene data show CDR1 as MGHRA and CDR2 as YSYEKL. This CDR3 has 14 residues. CDR3 DNA sequence: TGCGCCAGCAGCCAAGGGCAGCTGGAGGATGAGCAGTTCTTC. Amino acid sequence: CASSQGQLEDEQFF.

Only a few counts were recorded for this clone. This chain joins TRBV11-2 and TRBJ2-3, with 11 bases lining up with TRBD2. The CDR3 runs 14 residues. The germline V gene has CDR1 SGHAT and CDR2 FQNNGV. Trimming at V came to 6 bases and at J to 4 bases, leaving 3 bases not matched to a gene. CDR3 nucleotide sequence: TGTGCCAGCAGGACTAGCGGGATTTCAGATACGCAGTATTTT. It encodes CASRTSGISDTQYF. The complete variable domain, with remaining parts taken from reference TRBV11-2 and TRBJ2-3, reads EAGVAQSPRYKIIEKRQSVAFWCNPISGHATLYWYQQILGQGPKLLIQFQNNGVVDDSQLPKDRFSAERLKGVDSTLKIQPAKLEDSAVYLCASRTSGISDTQYFGPGTRLTVL.

This clone has only one observation. This rearrangement joins TRBV19 to TRBJ2-5; 9 positions match TRBD1. Germline loops: CDR1 LNHDA, CDR2 SQIVND (reference sequence). V lost 9 bases, J lost 4 bases, and 12 bases stayed unmatched. The CDR3 runs 15 residues. CDR3 loop: CASEPGQGRLETQYF. As DNA, the CDR3 is TGTGCCAGCGAACCGGGACAGGGTCGGTTAGAGACCCAGTACTTC. Full variable domain (rest looked up from reference TRBV19 and TRBJ2-5): DGGITQSPKYLFRKEGQNVTLSCEQNLNHDAMYWYRQDPGQGLRLIYYSQIVNDFQKGDIAEGYSVSREKKESFPLTVTSAQKNPTAFYLCASEPGQGRLETQYFGPGTRLLVL.

The V call is TRBV21-1, the J call TRBJ1-2. TRBV21-1 is recorded as a pseudogene. The CDR3 length is 13 residues. CDR3 in DNA: TGTGCCAGCAGCAAGCTAGCTAACTATGGCTACACCTTC. Translation gives CASSKLANYGYTF.

V usage is TRBV27 and J usage is TRBJ2-1; D may be TRBD2 (6 bases). CDR1 is MNHEY, CDR2 SMNVEV, per germline (reference sequence). The CDR3 is made up of 15 amino acids. The ends were cut back, 7 bases at V and 1 base at J, with 14 bases in the middle. The CDR3 nucleotides read TGTGCCAGCAATGTCGCGGGAACTTCCTACAATGAGCAGTTCTTC. It specifies CASNVAGTSYNEQFF.

V is TRBV27 and J is TRBJ2-1, with D perhaps TRBD1 (6 bases). Looked up from germline, CDR1 is MNHEY and CDR2 is SMNVEV (reference sequence). The CDR3 is made up of 14 amino acids. The germline V and J ends were trimmed by 8 bases and 6 bases, with 17 bases remaining between them. DNA for the CDR3: TGTGCCAGCCACCTCTACGGACAGACCAATGAGCAGTTCTTC. This encodes CASHLYGQTNEQFF.

This chain uses TRBV27 with TRBJ1-5, with D perhaps TRBD1 (5 bases). CDR1 is MNHEY, CDR2 SMNVEV, per germline (reference sequence). The CDR3 totals 15 residues. Between the trimmed V and J ends, which lost 3 bases and 1 base, there was a span of 10 bases. CDR3 loop: CASSLAGLSNQPQHF. DNA of the CDR3: TGTGCCAGCAGTTTGGCAGGGTTAAGCAATCAGCCCCAGCATTTT.

This clone was seen just once. The chain employs TRBV7-2 and TRBJ2-5; D is perhaps TRBD1 (5 bases). CDR1 and CDR2 (germline): SGHTA, FQGNSA. Between the trimmed V and J ends, which lost 6 bases and 7 bases, there was a span of 18 bases. The CDR3 loop spans 14 amino acids. The CDR3 protein is CASRDNSGFWTQYF. As DNA, the CDR3 is TGTGCCAGCAGAGATAATTCAGGGTTTTGGACCCAGTACTTC.

This clone has a single count. The chain couples TRBV5-1 to TRBJ1-4, with D uncertain. V was cut by 3 bases and J by 1 base, with 10 bases left in between. Germline CDR1 SGHRS, CDR2 YFSETQ. The CDR3 runs to 15 residues. CDR3: CASSSSGETNEKLFF. The CDR3 DNA reads as TGCGCCAGCAGCTCTTCCGGGGAAACTAATGAAAAACTGTTTTTT. The full variable domain, its missing parts supplied by reference TRBV5-1 and TRBJ1-4, is KAGVTQTPRYLIKTRGQQVTLSCSPISGHRSVSWYQQTPGQGLQFLFEYFSETQRNKGNFPGRFSGRQFSNSRSEMNVSTLELGDSALYLCASSSSGETNEKLFFGSGTQLSVL.

J is TRBJ1-5 and V is TRBV7-8; 7 bases map to TRBD1. This CDR3 is 16 amino acids long. V dropped 0 bases and J dropped 0; count of bases not matched to a gene: 2. CDR1 is SGHVS, CDR2 FQNEAQ, per germline. CDR3 coding DNA: TGTGCCAGCAGCTTAGCGGGGACAGTTAGCAATCAGCCCCAGCATTTT. As protein: CASSLAGTVSNQPQHF.

This chain links TRBV11-2 with TRBJ1-1; a weak D match, TRBD1 (6 bases). The CDR3 runs 16 residues. In germline, CDR1 is SGHAT, CDR2 FQNNGV. Trimming took 1 base from V and 4 from J, leaving 16 bases between them. In nucleotides, the CDR3 is TGTGCCAGCAGCTTAGTTGGCAGGGGAAGTACCACTGAAGCTTTCTTT. This encodes CASSLVGRGSTTEAFF.

The chain combines TRBV19 with TRBJ2-5, with TRBD1 matching over 10 bases. CDR1 LNHDA and CDR2 SQIVND come from the germline V gene (reference sequence). This CDR3 has 15 residues. With 6 bases clipped from V and 3 bases from J, the junction kept 7 bases outside the gene matches. CDR3 sequence: CASSGQGGPEETQYF. The CDR3 DNA reads TGTGCCAGTAGCGGACAGGGGGGTCCTGAAGAGACCCAGTACTTC.

The genes are TRBV4-1 and TRBJ2-5; D might be TRBD2 (6 bases). V gave up 4 bases and J gave up 5 bases, with 17 bases separating them. The CDR3 runs 15 residues. Germline CDR1 is MGHRA and CDR2 is YSYEKL. The CDR3 coding sequence is TGCGCCAGCAGCCCACTTATCGGGGGTGGGGAGACCCAGTACTTC. Its protein is CASSPLIGGGETQYF.

J is TRBJ2-3 and V is TRBV6-1; perhaps TRBD2 as D (5 bases). The V end lost 7 bases, the J end lost 2 bases, and 13 bases lay between the germline ends. Germline CDR1 reads MNHNS; CDR2 reads SASEGT. This CDR3 is built from 14 residues. CDR3 DNA sequence: TGTGCCAGCATCCAGGAGGCTACCACAGATACGCAGTATTTT. Protein product: CASIQEATTDTQYF.

Notes on this clone: The junction and the germline gene differ at one end; a read error may be behind it. The chain recombines TRBV7-9 with TRBJ2-6, with a tentative D call TRBD1 (5 bases). The V gene's germline CDR1 is SEHNR and CDR2 FQNEAQ (reference sequence). CDR3 length equals 17 residues. CDR3 amino acids: CASSLDVMSSGANGLTF. CDR3 sequence (DNA): TGTGCCAGCAGCTTAGACGTAATGAGCTCTGGGGCCAACGGCCTGACTTTC.

The count of this clone is one. This chain uses TRBV19 with TRBJ1-1; the D gene is possibly TRBD1 (6 bases). The CDR3 spans 16 residues. The germline gives CDR1 LNHDA, CDR2 SQIVND (reference sequence). Trimming pared 6 bases from V and 3 bases from J, leaving 20 bases between. Here the CDR3 reads CASSKRDKGLHTEAFF. CDR3 sequence (DNA): TGTGCCAGTAGCAAGAGGGACAAGGGACTACACACTGAAGCTTTCTTT.

The chain is built from TRBV28 and TRBJ2-7; weak D call: TRBD1 (5 bases). The CDR3 contains 13 residues. Trimming took off 2 bases at V and 4 bases at J, with 9 bases between the two ends. Germline V CDR1 and CDR2: MDHEN, SYDVKM. CDR3 nucleotides: TGTGCCAGCAGTTTAGGGTACAGGTACGAGCAGTACTTC. Protein sequence: CASSLGYRYEQYF.

Worth noting for this clone: Lacking the conserved final phenylalanine or tryptophan, this CDR3 likely reflects a read error. The chain has TRBV9 and TRBJ2-3, with 7 bases lining up with TRBD1. The germline CDR1 and CDR2 sequences are SGDLS and YYNGEE. Trimming removed 0 bases from V and 4 bases from J; junction bases left unmatched: 8. There are 16 residues in the CDR3. As DNA, the CDR3 is TGTGCCAGCAGCGTAGGTCGCACAGGGGTCTCAGATACGCAGTATCTT. Encoded protein: CASSVGRTGVSDTQYL.

This sequence joins TRBV19 and TRBJ1-2, with D tentatively TRBD1 (6 bases). CDR3 size: 14 residues. Germline CDR1 LNHDA, CDR2 SQIVND (reference sequence). V lost 5 bases, J lost 4 bases, and 14 bases lay in between. The CDR3 nucleotides are TGTGCCAGTAGTCCAAGACAGGAGGTCTATGGCTACACCTTC. Amino acids: CASSPRQEVYGYTF. Together with reference TRBV19 and TRBJ1-2, the CDR3 gives the full variable domain: DGGITQSPKYLFRKEGQNVTLSCEQNLNHDAMYWYRQDPGQGLRLIYYSQIVNDFQKGDIAEGYSVSREKKESFPLTVTSAQKNPTAFYLCASSPRQEVYGYTFGSGTRLTVV.

The chain links TRBV27 to TRBJ2-1; the match to TRBD2 covers 8 bases. Germline loops: CDR1 MNHEY, CDR2 SMNVEV (reference sequence). CDR3 length: 13 amino acids. The ends lost 8 bases at V and 8 bases at J; junction bases unmatched: 8. The CDR3 region is CASGRLALDEQFF. DNA of the CDR3: TGTGCCAGCGGGCGACTAGCGTTGGATGAGCAGTTCTTC.

V is TRBV30 and J is TRBJ2-3, with a possible D match to TRBD2 (6 bases). Germline V gene data show CDR1 as GTSNPN and CDR2 as SVGIG (reference sequence). The CDR3 spans 14 residues. With 2 bases removed from V and 4 bases from J, the gap between germline ends came to 13 bases. This CDR3 reads CAWSIGGKADTQYF. The CDR3 DNA is TGTGCCTGGAGTATTGGCGGGAAGGCAGATACGCAGTATTTT.